The 16 T cell receptor beta chains given below trace back to one sample, sequenced in a study of CD8+ T cells in alopecia areata. Extraction and reverse transcription of RNA yielded cDNA as the sequencing template. The data were produced by immunoSEQ multiplex PCR, yet TCRdb's version contains in-frame clones alone and is incomplete. The profile shows around 120,000 clones, approximately 60% of them singletons. Treatment: oral pan-JAK inhibitor, 5-10 mg twice daily. Source: CD4+ T cells sorted from blood, taken at week 4, from a patient treated with tofacitinib. These TCRs come from a human donor with alopecia areata.

V and J are TRBV29-1 and TRBJ2-5, with 8 bases that match TRBD1. This CDR3 has 16 amino acids. From germline, CDR1 is SQVTM and CDR2 ANQGSEA. Trimming removed 1 base from V and 3 bases from J; junction bases left unmatched: 10. Here the CDR3 DNA reads TGCAGCGTTGAAGGGGGGCGGACAGGGAAAAAAGAGACCCAGTACTTC. Translated: CSVEGGRTGKKETQYF.

As regards this clone: This CDR3 is also generated by other DNA sequences in the sample. V and J are TRBV2 and TRBJ2-7; 11 positions match TRBD1. CDR1 and CDR2 from the germline V gene are SNHLY and FYNNEI. J lost 5 bases, V lost 5 bases, and 5 bases had no gene match. The CDR3 spans 14 residues. CDR3 protein: CASSRGQGVDEQYF. The CDR3 DNA reads TGTGCCAGCAGTCGGGGACAGGGGGTCGACGAGCAGTACTTC. The entire variable domain, with the rest obtained from reference TRBV2 and TRBJ2-7, is as follows: EPEVTQTPSHQVTQMGQEVILRCVPISNHLYFYWYRQILGQKVEFLVSFYNNEISEKSEIFDDQFSVERPDGSNFTLKIRSTKLEDSAMYFCASSRGQGVDEQYFGPGTRLTVT.

J is TRBJ1-1 and V is TRBV6-5; the D is unclear. Trimming stripped 8 bases from V and 0 bases from J, with 10 bases between. Germline assignment: CDR1 MNHEY and CDR2 SVGAGI. CDR3 length equals 13 residues. CDR3 sequence: CASGELMNTEAFF. CDR3 nucleotide sequence: TGTGCCAGCGGTGAATTGATGAACACTGAAGCTTTCTTT.

CDR3 region: CASSPGQGVSYEQYF. The DNA of the CDR3 is TGTGCCAGCAGTCCGGGACAGGGGGTTTCCTACGAGCAGTACTTC. This chain joins TRBV2 and TRBJ2-7; TRBD1 matches at 11 bases. With V trimmed by 5 bases and J by 1 base, 4 bases remained unmatched. The CDR3 length is 15 residues. The germline CDR1 and CDR2 sequences are SNHLY and FYNNEI.

This chain uses TRBV13 with TRBJ1-2; a possible D gene is TRBD1 (6 bases). The germline CDR1 and CDR2 sequences are PRHDT and FYEKMQ (reference sequence). Trimming took 1 base from V and 5 from J, leaving 11 bases between them. CDR3 length: 14 amino acids. The CDR3 DNA reads TGTGCCAGCAGCTTAGACAGGGTGGGTTATGGCTACACCTTC. It is translated as CASSLDRVGYGYTF. Combining the CDR3 with reference TRBV13 and TRBJ1-2 gives the whole variable domain AAGVIQSPRHLIKEKRETATLKCYPIPRHDTVYWYQQGPGQDPQFLISFYEKMQSDKGSIPDRFSAQQFSDYHSELNMSSLELGDSALYFCASSLDRVGYGYTFGSGTRLTVV.

In this sample, this clone turned up once. V and J are TRBV19 and TRBJ2-3, with 9 bases matching TRBD2. Per the germline V gene, CDR1 is LNHDA and CDR2 is SQIVND (reference sequence). This CDR3 contains 14 residues. V was pared by 5 bases and J by 6 bases, with 6 bases of the junction left unmatched. The CDR3 nucleotides are TGTGCCAGTAGTCCTAGCGGGATAAGGGATACGCAGTATTTT. Its protein product is CASSPSGIRDTQYF.

The V and J genes are TRBV29-1 and TRBJ2-1; 8 nucleotides agree with TRBD1. The CDR3 spans 13 residues. J gave up 10 bases and V 2 bases, and 7 bases lay outside the gene matches. Germline V gives CDR1 SQVTM, CDR2 ANQGSEA. The CDR3 spells CSVERAGGMEQFF. The CDR3 DNA reads as TGCAGCGTTGAAAGGGCAGGGGGCATGGAGCAGTTCTTC.

The rearrangement uses TRBV27 and TRBJ2-3; TRBD2 aligns across 11 bases. J gave up 1 base and V 4 bases, and 13 bases lay outside the gene matches. The CDR3 extends over 19 amino acids. Germline lookup yields CDR1 MNHEY and CDR2 SMNVEV (reference sequence). CDR3 nucleotide sequence: TGTGCCAGCAGTTCTCGAGCACCGGGACTAGCGGCCGGCACAGATACGCAGTATTTT. It specifies CASSSRAPGLAAGTDTQYF.

The chain uses TRBV6-5 and TRBJ2-1, with 7 bases that match TRBD2. Trimming cost V 8 bases and J 5 bases; bases outside gene matches: 9. CDR1 and CDR2 (germline): MNHEY, SVGAGI. The CDR3 sequence is 14 residues long. The CDR3 loop reads CASGASGEDNEQFF. CDR3 coding DNA: TGTGCCAGCGGAGCCAGCGGGGAAGACAATGAGCAGTTCTTC.

The rearrangement links TRBV5-1 to TRBJ2-5; 7 positions match TRBD2. The V segment lost 4 bases and the J segment 2 bases; nucleotides outside the gene matches: 2. Looked up from germline, CDR1 is SGHRS and CDR2 is YFSETQ. The CDR3 runs to 13 residues. CDR3: CASSPGLQETQYF. CDR3 coding DNA: TGCGCCAGCAGCCCGGGACTACAAGAGACCCAGTACTTC.

In its sample, this clone was seen once. J is TRBJ1-4 and V is TRBV29-1; 9 bases agree with TRBD1. V lost 4 bases and J lost 6; bases outside the gene matches: 3. Germline CDR1 SQVTM, CDR2 ANQGSEA. CDR3 length: 13 residues. The CDR3 DNA follows: TGCAGCGTTGCTCGGGACAGGGATGAAAAACTGTTTTTT. It translates to CSVARDRDEKLFF.

The chain combines TRBV6-5 with TRBJ2-7, with a tentative D call TRBD2 (6 bases). Germline CDR1 reads MNHEY; CDR2 reads SVGAGI. With 2 bases removed from V and 1 base from J, the gap between germline ends came to 15 bases. This CDR3 has 16 amino acids. CDR3 in DNA: TGTGCCAGCAGTTACGCCGGAGCGGGTTCATCCTACGAGCAGTACTTC. Its translation is CASSYAGAGSSYEQYF.

In regard to this clone: A junction end diverges from the germline sequence, so it may reflect a read error. The chain is built from TRBV30 and TRBJ1-2; TRBD1 aligns across 9 bases. The V gene's germline CDR1 is GTSNPN and CDR2 SVGIG (reference sequence). The CDR3 is made up of 10 amino acids. The CDR3 coding sequence is TGCGGGACAGGGTACTATGGCTACACCTTC. It codes for CGTGYYGYTF.

The chain joins TRBV30 to TRBJ1-1; D remains ambiguous. In germline, CDR1 is GTSNPN, CDR2 SVGIG (reference sequence). V dropped 0 bases and J dropped 4 bases, with 15 bases sitting between them. This CDR3 region has 15 residues. The CDR3 DNA reads TGTGCCTGGAGTGTACAAAACCTTAGGTTCACTGAAGCTTTCTTT. This translates into CAWSVQNLRFTEAFF.

V and J are TRBV11-1 and TRBJ2-7, with 9 bases lining up with TRBD1. The germline gives CDR1 SGHAT, CDR2 FQDESV (reference sequence). The CDR3 consists of 14 residues. The ends lost 5 bases at V and 5 bases at J; junction bases unmatched: 7. CDR3 region: CASSLRDRDHEQYF. The CDR3 coding sequence is TGTGCCAGCAGCCTCCGGGACAGGGACCACGAGCAGTACTTC.

This chain connects TRBV2 to TRBJ2-5; D is undetermined. The CDR3 totals 13 residues. V was shortened by 9 bases and J by 0 bases, with 11 bases between the two germline ends. CDR1 SNHLY and CDR2 FYNNEI come from the germline V gene. The CDR3 loop is CASGKGDQETQYF. Here the CDR3 DNA reads TGTGCCAGTGGTAAGGGCGACCAAGAGACCCAGTACTTC.